This T cell receptor (beta chain) is from a study of response to subunit inactivated influenza vaccine. Study outcomes and limitations: Authors suggested each seasonal flu vaccination may recruit only limited numbers of new T cells.

CDR3 size: 16 residues. Germline V gene data show CDR1 as SGHVS and CDR2 as FNYEAQ. Trimming left V 5 bases short and J 1 base short, with 17 bases between. The sample holds many counts of this clonotype. Antigen: not known. TCRdb processed the RT-PCR reads anew with MiXCR; each CDR3 protein has one entry. The repertoire holds fewer than 600,000 distinct CDR3 sequences, with under 8.5% as singletons. The sequences come from PBMCs from blood, collected less than 30 months after vaccination. The chain joins TRBV7-6 to TRBJ1-1, with D tentatively TRBD1 (5 bases). The TCR comes from a man in his fifties or sixties who received an inactivated influenza vaccine. CDR3 protein: CASSDRDGVRNTEAFF. In DNA, the CDR3 is TGTGCCAGCAGCGACCGGGACGGTGTTAGGAACACTGAAGCTTTCTTT.